A selection of T cell receptor beta chains follows, all from one sample in a study of human T cells and chemical hapten exposure. TCRdb independently ran MiXCR on the RACE reads; one entry per CDR3 protein. The sample shows a few hundred thousand distinct CDR3 sequences, 5.5% of them seen only once. The sample in question was whole blood, obtained in connection with sensitization to the hapten diphenylcyclopropenone (DPC). The receptors here all came from a young woman with alopecia areata. Some clones in this sample may be carry-over from other donors' samples. The CDR3 runs from the conserved cysteine through the conserved F or W. A D gene is named only where the DNA matches it firmly. Not every row has a clone size; where given, it reads once, few, many or a size class.

clone size | J gene | D gene | V gene | CDR3 protein | CDR3 DNA
many | TRBJ2-1 | TRBD2 | TRBV7-8 | CASSFSGGRQFF | TGTGCCAGCAGCTTTAGCGGGGGGCGTCAGTTCTTC
- | TRBJ2-5 | TRBD1 | TRBV12-3/TRBV12-4 | CASSPGQGARETQYF | TGTGCCAGCAGTCCGGGACAGGGGGCGAGGGAGACCCAGTACTTC
few | TRBJ2-7 | TRBD2 | TRBV7-6 | CASSFGSGSHYEQYF | TGTGCCAGCAGCTTTGGTAGCGGGTCTCACTACGAGCAGTACTTC
many | TRBJ1-1 | TRBD1 | TRBV28 | CASSSGQGGAEAFF | TGTGCCAGCAGTTCGGGACAGGGGGGAGCTGAAGCTTTCTTT
- | TRBJ2-3 | TRBD1 | TRBV7-9 | CASSLGETGTGADTQYF | TGTGCCAGCAGCTTGGGAGAAACCGGGACAGGGGCAGATACGCAGTATTTT
many | TRBJ1-1 | - | TRBV5-5 | CASSFEIPNTEAFF | TGTGCCAGCAGCTTCGAGATTCCCAACACTGAAGCTTTCTTT
- | TRBJ2-7 | TRBD2 | TRBV7-9 | CASSLASGGPYEQYF | TGTGCCAGCAGCTTAGCTAGCGGGGGACCCTACGAGCAGTACTTC
- | TRBJ1-1 | - | TRBV7-2 | CASSPLGRDTEAFF | TGTGCCAGCAGCCCCCTGGGGCGAGACACTGAAGCTTTCTTT
- | TRBJ1-5 | TRBD1 | TRBV20-1 | CSARTGASNQPQHF | TGCAGTGCTAGGACAGGGGCTAGCAATCAGCCCCAGCATTTT
many | TRBJ1-5 | TRBD1 | TRBV27 | CASSLGTGVAHQPQHF | TGTGCCAGCAGTTTAGGGACAGGGGTTGCGCATCAGCCCCAGCATTTT
many | TRBJ2-3 | TRBD1 | TRBV7-2 | CASRWGQLTDTQYF | TGTGCCAGCCGCTGGGGACAGTTGACAGATACGCAGTATTTT
many | TRBJ2-3 | - | TRBV7-9 | CASRTSSEDRETSTDTQYF | TGTGCCAGCAGAACGAGTAGCGAAGACCGGGAAACTAGCACAGATACGCAGTATTTT
many | TRBJ1-1 | - | TRBV12-3/TRBV12-4 | CASTRDTGSTEAFF | TGTGCCAGCACCAGAGACACGGGGAGTACTGAAGCTTTCTTT
few | TRBJ2-4 | TRBD1 | TRBV2 | CASSDPGTAVNIQYF | TGTGCCAGCAGTGATCCCGGGACAGCGGTAAACATTCAGTACTTC
many | TRBJ2-5 | TRBD1 | TRBV6-5 | CASSYSSGGVETQYF | TGTGCCAGCAGTTACTCGTCAGGGGGCGTGGAGACCCAGTACTTC
few | TRBJ2-2 | TRBD2 | TRBV3-1 | CASSQDFTSGGYTGELFF | TGTGCCAGCAGCCAAGATTTTACTAGCGGGGGATACACCGGGGAGCTGTTTTTT
few | TRBJ1-6 | TRBD1 | TRBV5-4 | CASSRGMTGENSPLHF | TGTGCCAGCAGCCGGGGGATGACAGGGGAAAATTCACCCCTCCACTTT
- | TRBJ2-2 | - | TRBV2 | CASSGLTGELFF | TGTGCCAGCAGTGGACTCACCGGGGAGCTGTTTTTT
- | TRBJ2-1 | - | TRBV12-3/TRBV12-4 | CASSPPRGIGRQFF | TGTGCCAGCAGCCCACCTCGAGGGATTGGGCGGCAGTTCTTC
- | TRBJ1-1 | - | TRBV5-1 | CASSPNRAPEAFF | TGCGCCAGCAGCCCTAATAGGGCCCCTGAAGCTTTCTTT
few | TRBJ2-7 | TRBD1 | TRBV4-3 | CASSQDGQGIYEQYF | TGCGCCAGCAGCCAAGACGGACAGGGTATCTACGAGCAGTACTTC
- | TRBJ2-5 | - | TRBV7-2 | CASSLEGTSPPETQYF | TGTGCCAGCAGCTTAGAGGGGACTTCTCCCCCAGAGACCCAGTACTTC
many | TRBJ2-5 | - | TRBV7-2 | CASSLGGGAQETQYF | TGTGCCAGCAGCTTAGGGGGTGGAGCCCAAGAGACCCAGTACTTC
- | TRBJ1-2 | - | TRBV12-3/TRBV12-4 | CASSSLFTQGVYGYTF | TGTGCCAGCAGTTCGCTATTCACTCAGGGTGTCTATGGCTACACCTTC
- | TRBJ1-1 | - | TRBV29-1 | CSVEGGQNTEAFF | TGCAGCGTTGAAGGGGGCCAGAACACTGAAGCTTTCTTT
few | TRBJ2-7 | TRBD1 | TRBV5-5 | CASSLRGGGEQYF | TGTGCCAGCAGCTTGCGAGGGGGCGGCGAGCAGTACTTC
many | TRBJ2-7 | - | TRBV5-1 | CASSETGSSYEQYF | TGCGCCAGCAGCGAAACAGGGAGCTCCTACGAGCAGTACTTC
many | TRBJ1-4 | - | TRBV18 | CASSRKTELPTELFF | TGTGCCAGCTCACGGAAAACGGAGCTCCCGACCGAACTGTTTTTT
many | TRBJ2-1 | - | TRBV4-2 | CASSLTAGAVYNEQFF | TGTGCCAGCAGCCTTACCGCGGGGGCCGTTTACAATGAGCAGTTCTTC
- | TRBJ2-2 | TRBD1 | TRBV12-3/TRBV12-4 | CASSPFGGPGDRLRWNTGELFF | TGTGCCAGCAGTCCCTTTGGGGGCCCGGGGGACAGGCTTCGATGGAACACCGGGGAGCTGTTTTTT
few | TRBJ1-6 | TRBD1 | TRBV6-1 | CASKGTVNSPLHF | TGTGCCAGCAAAGGGACAGTTAATTCACCCCTCCACTTT
- | TRBJ1-6 | TRBD1 | TRBV27 | CASSWTGSNSPLHF | TGTGCCAGCAGTTGGACAGGGTCTAATTCACCCCTCCACTTT
many | TRBJ1-1 | - | TRBV2 | CASSVRDRELNTEAFF | TGTGCCAGCAGTGTTCGTGACCGCGAGTTGAACACTGAAGCTTTCTTT
few | TRBJ2-2 | - | TRBV11-3 | CASSLDSTGELFF | TGTGCCAGCAGCTTAGATTCCACCGGGGAGCTGTTTTTT
- | TRBJ1-5 | - | TRBV20-1 | CSASRQPKQPQHF | TGCAGTGCTAGTAGGCAGCCTAAGCAGCCCCAGCATTTT
- | TRBJ1-2 | - | TRBV5-1 | CASSLAGTLAFGYTF | TGCGCCAGCAGCTTGGCCGGGACACTGGCTTTTGGCTACACCTTC
- | TRBJ1-1 | - | TRBV7-2 | CASSLVGARFYAFF | TGTGCCAGCAGCTTAGTTGGGGCGAGATTTTATGCTTTCTTT
many | TRBJ1-1 | TRBD1 | TRBV6-2/TRBV6-3 | CASSYTGGEVSVGSGTEAFF | TGTGCCAGCAGCTATACAGGGGGCGAGGTGTCCGTCGGGTCGGGCACTGAAGCTTTCTTT
few | TRBJ2-1 | TRBD2 | TRBV4-3 | CASSQGRGAYNEQFF | TGCGCCAGCAGCCAAGGGCGGGGGGCCTACAATGAGCAGTTCTTC
few | TRBJ2-7 | - | TRBV4-1 | CASSQDTGSSYEQYF | TGCGCCAGCAGCCAAGATACGGGGAGCTCCTACGAGCAGTACTTC
- | TRBJ1-2 | TRBD1 | TRBV12-3/TRBV12-4 | CASHAAGDREDGYTF | TGTGCCAGCCACGCAGCTGGCGACAGGGAGGATGGCTACACCTTC
- | TRBJ2-5 | TRBD2 | TRBV5-1 | CASQSGGAGETQYF | TGCGCCAGCCAGAGCGGGGGGGCCGGGGAGACCCAGTACTTC
many | TRBJ1-6 | - | TRBV10-3 | CAISEGRAEDNSPLHF | TGTGCCATCAGTGAGGGCAGGGCAGAGGATAATTCACCCCTCCACTTT
many | TRBJ1-1 | TRBD1 | TRBV29-1 | CSVAGTGGLNTEAFF | TGCAGCGTTGCCGGGACAGGGGGTTTGAACACTGAAGCTTTCTTT
- | TRBJ2-5 | - | TRBV7-9 | CASSLVQVQETQYF | TGTGCCAGCAGCTTAGTACAGGTTCAAGAGACCCAGTACTTC
few | TRBJ1-5 | TRBD1 | TRBV4-3 | CASSPYRGNWPQHF | TGCGCCAGCAGCCCCTACAGGGGAAATTGGCCCCAGCATTTT
- | TRBJ2-6 | - | TRBV5-1 | CASSLEGRHSGANVLTF | TGCGCCAGCAGCTTGGAAGGGAGGCACTCTGGGGCCAACGTCCTGACTTTC
many | TRBJ2-3 | - | TRBV11-2 | CASSFNAGRSTDTQYF | TGTGCCAGCAGCTTTAATGCGGGGAGAAGCACAGATACGCAGTATTTT